This TCR beta chain stems from a study of shared clonotypes between healthy human individuals. Original handling: Because ImmunoSEQ provided only junction sequences with no quality scores, the filtering differed. The protocol was immunoSEQ multiplex PCR, while the TCRdb copy is restricted to in-frame clones and leaves out a portion. The DNA was the basis for D and trimming; V, J and clone size are from that table. The sample consists of approximately 700,000 clones, around four fifths of them appearing once. This CDR3 comprises 14 residues. From germline, CDR1 is ENHRY and CDR2 SYGVKD. Trimming removed 6 bases from V and 4 bases from J; junction bases left unmatched: 5. Into CD45RA+ naive and CD45RA-negative memory subsets, the CD4+ cells were split.

This receptor was obtained from a woman aged 25-40 years in good health. Sequenced material: memory CD4+ T cells sorted from blood. This sample's subset: CD45RA-negative fraction. The chain links TRBV10-3 to TRBJ2-2, with 7 bases matching TRBD1. The chain's CDR3 is CAISPGQFTGELFF. The CDR3 nucleotides are TGTGCCATCAGCCCGGGACAGTTCACCGGGGAGCTGTTTTTT.